This T cell receptor beta chain was obtained from a study of T cells in localized non-small cell lung cancer. Study-wide results and limits: A higher density of T cells in blood coincided with extended overall survival. In adjacent lung appeared a median 57 of the top 100 tumor clones.

This table comes from immunoSEQ multiplex PCR, and its TCRdb copy is limited to in-frame clones, with some not included. This sample has 26,000 or so clones, with roughly nine tenths found just once. Comments on this clone: Antigen specificity is unknown.

The V gene's germline CDR1 is SGHNT and CDR2 YYREEE (reference sequence). This CDR3 has 14 residues. V shed 2 bases and J shed 4 bases, with 12 bases lying between them. This clonotype was obtained from an older female donor with stage II squamous cell lung carcinoma. The source was peripheral blood, collected before any cancer treatment. The chain employs TRBV5-4 and TRBJ1-1, with D tentatively TRBD1 (6 bases). The CDR3 is CASSLWGAGTEAFF. The CDR3 DNA sequence: TGTGCCAGCAGCTTATGGGGGGCGGGCACTGAAGCTTTCTTT.